What follows is one T cell receptor beta chain and its context. The CDR3 has 16 residues. Per the germline V gene, CDR1 is SGDLS and CDR2 is YYNGEE. V lost 3 bases, J lost 0 bases, and 10 bases lay in between. This record belongs to a study of blood T cell repertoires in COVID-19. Study details: Acute-phase and convalescent COVID-19 samples originated in the United States, Italy and Spain. The cDNA or gDNA used as material had been derived from T cells, B-cell-depleted T cells, or PBMCs.

Authors' processing steps: From reference gene primer amplification, estimates of nucleated cell counts were derived. Sequencing used immunoSEQ multiplex PCR; TCRdb keeps in-frame clones, though not all of them. Clonal size and the V and J genes are those of that table, whereas D and trimming came from the DNA. This sample has around 100,000 clones, with around 86% found just once. The origin of this receptor is a woman of 80 years or more with acute or convalescent COVID-19. This chain links TRBV9 with TRBJ1-6, with no clear D. Sequenced sample: peripheral blood. CDR3 residues: CASSALGSSYNSPLHF. The CDR3 DNA reads TGTGCCAGCAGCGCCCTTGGCAGCTCCTATAATTCACCCCTCCACTTT.